A selection of T cell receptor beta chains follows, all from one sample in a study of blood T cell repertoires in COVID-19. Generated by immunoSEQ multiplex PCR, the TCRdb table keeps only in-frame clones and is missing some. The sample lists over 80,000 clones; approximately 85% were seen once. The sequencing sample was made of peripheral blood. The origin of the receptors is a man between 65 and 80 years old with acute or convalescent COVID-19. The conserved cysteine and the conserved F or W are not part of the CDR3 here.

>TRBV30|TRBJ1-3
AWSVPLYRKSGNTIY
>TRBV12-5|TRBJ2-3
ASGWGDTDTQY
>TRBV2|TRBJ2-7
ASKWEDYEQY
>TRBV4-3|TRBJ2-2
ASSPGGAETGELF
>TRBV5-1|TRBJ2-2
ASSLVGSGGPNTGELF
>TRBV7-3|TRBJ2-1
ASSLIQGGLQF
>TRBV9|TRBJ1-3
ASSVGGTGNTIY
>TRBV5-4|TRBJ1-1
ASQLILNTEAF
>TRBV28|TRBJ2-2
ATREGGNTGELF
>TRBV4-1|TRBJ1-3
ASSQVPGQGQASIY
>TRBV28|TRBJ1-1
ASSLILLNTEAF
>TRBV5-1|TRBJ2-7
ASSWSGVLSYEQY
>TRBV3-1/TRBV3-2|TRBJ2-1
ASSQASGGAGDEQF
>TRBV2|TRBJ1-1
ASEGDTEAF
>TRBV7-2|TRBJ2-2
ASRSSGSGFTGELF
>TRBV24-1|TRBJ2-1
ATSDLGLAGGAEQF
>TRBV5-1|TRBJ2-3
ASSPSGTSGPGTQY
>TRBV7-2|TRBJ1-1
ASSPRQGRFKVAF
>TRBV7-2|TRBJ2-2
ASSPFVGDTGELF
>TRBV19|TRBJ1-1
ASSEQGGTEAF
>TRBV6-2/TRBV6-3|TRBJ2-3
ASSTGLAGEADTQY
>TRBV19|TRBJ1-2
ASSLRHMGALPYGYT
>TRBV24-1|TRBJ2-3
ATSDLLSGGDTDTQY
>TRBV7-9|TRBJ1-1
ASRTKGLRGDTEAF
>TRBV27|TRBJ1-6
ASSLSSVFNSPLH
>TRBV19|TRBJ2-7
ASSALRGRLDEQY
>TRBV12-1|TRBJ2-7
ASHRGSEQY
>TRBV2|TRBJ1-3
ASSEQGTGNTIY
>TRBV19|TRBJ2-7
ASSGREYGEQY
>TRBV7-2|TRBJ2-1
ASSFRSLPSNNEQF
>TRBV5-5|TRBJ2-7
ASSFPGQAEQY